The clone carrying this TCR beta chain was recorded a few times. Amplification targeted TCR beta CDR3 regions from RNA transcripts. The HTBI set primed first-round TCR CDR3 RT-PCR. TCRdb itself ran the multiplex PCR reads through MiXCR, one entry per CDR3 protein. The data contain approximately 570,000 distinct CDR3 sequences, 15% to 20% of them singletons. The CDR3 loop spans 16 amino acids. J gave up 7 bases and V 5 bases, and 12 bases lay outside the gene matches. CDR1 and CDR2 from the germline V gene are MNHNS and SASEGT. The sample comes from a study of T cells in Graves' hyperthyroidism and ophthalmopathy.

V gene TRBV6-1 combines with J gene TRBJ2-1; 9 bases fit TRBD1. The source of this sequence is a man aged 35-49 years with Graves' ophthalmopathy. The specimen sequenced was blood. The CDR3 sequence: CASSPTGTGRRNEQFF. The CDR3, as DNA: TGTGCCAGCAGTCCGACAGGGACAGGGAGGAGGAATGAGCAGTTCTTC.